This T cell receptor beta chain was captured by sequencing in a study of blood T cell repertoires in COVID-19. Study overall: Samples taken during acute and convalescent COVID-19 were collected in the United States, Italy and Spain. Sources were T cells, B-cell-depleted T cells, or PBMCs; the material itself was cDNA or gDNA.

CDR1 and CDR2 from the germline V gene are KGHDR and SFDVKD. Germline trimming cut 4 bases from V and 0 bases from J; bases unmatched to any gene: 7. The CDR3 consists of 18 residues. Profiling relied on immunoSEQ multiplex PCR, and the TCRdb table lists in-frame clones only, not all of them. The table includes more than 20,000 clones, 90% detected once. The sequencing input was peripheral blood. The chain has TRBV24-1 and TRBJ2-7; TRBD2 aligns across 14 bases. This TCR came from a woman aged 55-69 years with active COVID-19. The CDR3 loop reads CATSEAGTSGRNSYEQYF. In DNA, the CDR3 is TGTGCCACCAGTGAAGCCGGGACTAGCGGGAGAAACTCCTACGAGCAGTACTTC.